This T cell receptor (beta chain) was sequenced in a study of shared clonotypes between healthy human individuals. Profiling relied on immunoSEQ multiplex PCR, and the TCRdb table lists in-frame clones only, not all of them. The table shows roughly 2.4 million clones, with approximately 96% occurring only once. Among the donors, all were Caucasian adults who lived in Nashville, Tennessee. Germline V gene sequence: CDR1 MNHNY, CDR2 SVGAGI (reference sequence). This CDR3 region has 15 residues. J lost 7 bases, V lost 6 bases, and 3 bases had no gene match. This clone was seen once. The sample consisted of naive CD4+ T cells sorted from blood. Documented subset: CD45RA+ positively selected. This sequence joins TRBV6-6 and TRBJ2-2; 15 bases are a match to TRBD2. The sequence was collected from a man between 18 and 29 years old in good health. CDR3 residues: CASSRGLAGGGELFF. As DNA, the CDR3 is TGTGCCAGCAGCCGGGGACTAGCGGGAGGCGGGGAGCTGTTTTTT.